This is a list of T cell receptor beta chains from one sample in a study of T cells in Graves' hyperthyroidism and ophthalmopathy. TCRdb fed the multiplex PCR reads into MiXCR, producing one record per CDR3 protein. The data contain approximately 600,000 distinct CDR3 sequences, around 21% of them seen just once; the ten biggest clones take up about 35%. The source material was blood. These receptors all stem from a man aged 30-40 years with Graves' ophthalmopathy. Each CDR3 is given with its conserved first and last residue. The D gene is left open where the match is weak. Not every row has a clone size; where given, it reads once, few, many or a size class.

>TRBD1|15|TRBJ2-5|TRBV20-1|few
CSARAPVTGRETQYF
TGCAGTGCTAGAGCCCCTGTGACAGGGCGGGAGACCCAGTACTTC
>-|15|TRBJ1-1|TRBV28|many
CASRLGMLGNTEAFF
TGTGCCAGCAGACTGGGGATGTTGGGGAACACTGAAGCTTTCTTT
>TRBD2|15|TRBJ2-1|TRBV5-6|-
CASSLAGAGGNEQFF
TGTGCCAGCAGCTTGGCCGGCGCGGGAGGCAATGAGCAGTTCTTC
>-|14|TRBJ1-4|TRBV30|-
CARGSDGEGEKLFF
TGTGCCCGGGGTTCGGACGGGGAGGGTGAAAAACTGTTTTTT
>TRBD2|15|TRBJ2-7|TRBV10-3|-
CAISESLAGGSEQYF
TGTGCCATCAGTGAGTCCCTAGCGGGAGGGTCCGAGCAGTACTTC
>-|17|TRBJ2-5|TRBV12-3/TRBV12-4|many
CASSLVILRTAKETQYF
TGTGCCAGCAGTTTAGTAATATTAAGGACGGCGAAAGAGACCCAGTACTTC
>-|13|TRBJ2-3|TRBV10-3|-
CAISLRNSDTQYF
TGTGCCATCAGTCTCAGGAACTCAGATACGCAGTATTTT
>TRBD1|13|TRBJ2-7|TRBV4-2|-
CASSPTGKQGPYF
TGTGCCAGCAGCCCTACCGGGAAACAGGGGCCGTACTTC
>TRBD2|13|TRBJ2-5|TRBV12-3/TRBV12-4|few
CASRIGGEETQYF
TGTGCCAGCAGGATCGGGGGGGAAGAGACCCAGTACTTC
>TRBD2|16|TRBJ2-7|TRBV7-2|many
CASSALAGRTSYEQYF
TGTGCCAGCAGCGCGTTAGCGGGGCGGACTTCCTACGAGCAGTACTTC
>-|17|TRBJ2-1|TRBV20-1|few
CSARDRRDSSSYNEQFF
TGCAGTGCTAGAGATCGCCGGGACTCCAGCTCCTACAATGAGCAGTTCTTC
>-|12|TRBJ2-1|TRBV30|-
CAWSGMYNEQFF
TGTGCCTGGAGTGGTATGTACAATGAGCAGTTCTTC
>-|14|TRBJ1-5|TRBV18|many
CASSPGTRNQPQHF
TGTGCCAGCTCACCGGGGACAAGAAATCAGCCCCAGCATTTT
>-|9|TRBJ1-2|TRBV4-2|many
CASSPPYTF
TGTGCCAGCAGCCCCCCCTACACCTTC
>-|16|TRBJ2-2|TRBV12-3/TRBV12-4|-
CASSPFFGVSTGELFF
TGTGCCAGCAGTCCCTTTTTTGGGGTTAGCACCGGGGAGCTGTTTTTT
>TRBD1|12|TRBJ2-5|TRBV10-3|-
CAIRGGGETQYF
TGTGCCATCAGAGGGGGCGGGGAGACCCAGTACTTC
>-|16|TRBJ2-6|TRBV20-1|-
CSAPPHGGSGANVLTF
TGCAGTGCCCCCCCCCACGGGGGCTCTGGGGCCAACGTCCTGACTTTC
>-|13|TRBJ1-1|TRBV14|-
CASSLIENTEAFF
TGTGCCAGCAGCCTGATCGAGAACACTGAAGCTTTCTTT
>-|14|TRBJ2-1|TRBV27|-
CASSLSPGADEQFF
TGTGCCAGCAGTTTATCGCCGGGAGCGGATGAGCAGTTCTTC
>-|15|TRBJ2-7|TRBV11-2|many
CASRDYSANAYEQYF
TGTGCCAGCAGGGACTATAGTGCAAACGCCTACGAGCAGTACTTC
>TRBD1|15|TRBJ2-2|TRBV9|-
CASSPRGSGTGELFF
TGTGCCAGCAGCCCCAGGGGGTCGGGCACCGGGGAGCTGTTTTTT
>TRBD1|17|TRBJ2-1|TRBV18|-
CASSPRDRGNLDNEQFF
TGTGCCAGCTCACCACGGGACAGGGGGAATCTGGACAATGAGCAGTTCTTC
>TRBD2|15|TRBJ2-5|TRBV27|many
CASSFGLAGGETQYF
TGTGCCAGCAGTTTCGGACTAGCGGGAGGGGAGACCCAGTACTTC
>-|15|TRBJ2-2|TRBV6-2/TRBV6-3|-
CASSYSAANTGELFF
TGTGCCAGCAGTTACTCGGCGGCGAACACCGGGGAGCTGTTTTTT
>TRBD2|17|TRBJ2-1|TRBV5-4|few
CASSSRMVREGGNEQFF
TGTGCCAGCAGCTCGCGGATGGTACGGGAGGGTGGGAATGAGCAGTTCTTC
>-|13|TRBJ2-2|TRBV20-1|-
CSASGGNTGELFF
TGCAGTGCTAGCGGGGGGAACACCGGGGAGCTGTTTTTT
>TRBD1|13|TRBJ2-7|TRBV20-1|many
CSAGPGQGYEQYF
TGCAGTGCTGGACCGGGACAGGGTTACGAGCAGTACTTC
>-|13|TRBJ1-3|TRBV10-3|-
CAISEGIGNTIYF
TGTGCCATCAGTGAGGGAATTGGAAACACCATATATTTT
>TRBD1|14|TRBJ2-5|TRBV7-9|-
CASSSGTAQETQYF
TGTGCCAGCAGCTCCGGGACAGCGCAAGAGACCCAGTACTTC
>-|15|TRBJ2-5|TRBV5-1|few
CASSLGLLGQETQYF
TGCGCCAGCAGCTTGGGACTCTTAGGCCAAGAGACCCAGTACTTC
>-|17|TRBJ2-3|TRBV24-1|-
CATSDPPGSKYTDTQYF
TGTGCCACCAGTGACCCGCCGGGATCCAAATACACAGATACGCAGTATTTT